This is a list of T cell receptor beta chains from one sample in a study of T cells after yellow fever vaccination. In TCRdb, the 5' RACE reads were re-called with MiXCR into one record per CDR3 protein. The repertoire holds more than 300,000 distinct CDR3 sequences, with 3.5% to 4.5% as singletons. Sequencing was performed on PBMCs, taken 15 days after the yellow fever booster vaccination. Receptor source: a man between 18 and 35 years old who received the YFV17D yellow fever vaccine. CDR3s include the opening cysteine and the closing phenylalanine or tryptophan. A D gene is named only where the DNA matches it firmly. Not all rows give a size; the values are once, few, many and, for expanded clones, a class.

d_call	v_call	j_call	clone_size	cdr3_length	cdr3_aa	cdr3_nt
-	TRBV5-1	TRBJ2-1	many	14	CASSLEGPYNEQFF	TGCGCCAGCAGCTTGGAGGGGCCCTACAATGAGCAGTTCTTC
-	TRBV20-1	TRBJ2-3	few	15	CSARFPETYTDTQYF	TGCAGTGCTAGATTCCCGGAGACTTACACAGATACGCAGTATTTT
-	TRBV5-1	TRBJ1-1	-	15	CASSLGVGVGTEAFF	TGCGCCAGCAGCCTTGGCGTGGGGGTAGGCACTGAAGCTTTCTTT
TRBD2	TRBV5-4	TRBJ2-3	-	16	CASSLGASGGLDTQYF	TGTGCCAGCAGCTTAGGGGCTAGCGGGGGCTTAGATACGCAGTATTTT
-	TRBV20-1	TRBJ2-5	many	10	CSASFETQYF	TGCAGTGCTAGTTTTGAGACCCAGTACTTC
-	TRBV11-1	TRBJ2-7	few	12	CASSSRDPEQYF	TGTGCCAGCAGCTCGCGGGACCCCGAGCAGTACTTC
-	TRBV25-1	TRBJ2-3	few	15	CASSIRGADTDTQYF	TGTGCCAGCAGTATCAGGGGGGCCGACACAGATACGCAGTATTTT
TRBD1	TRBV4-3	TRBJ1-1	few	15	CASSQEGRGDTEAFF	TGCGCCAGCAGCCAAGAGGGCAGGGGGGACACTGAAGCTTTCTTT
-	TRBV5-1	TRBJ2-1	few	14	CASSGPGRTNEQFF	TGCGCCAGCAGCGGCCCCGGGCGCACGAATGAGCAGTTCTTC
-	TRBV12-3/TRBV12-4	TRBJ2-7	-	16	CASSLAPGRSSYEQYF	TGTGCCAGCAGTTTAGCGCCAGGCAGGAGCTCCTACGAGCAGTACTTC
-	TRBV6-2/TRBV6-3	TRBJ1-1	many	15	CASSYSMLMNTEAFF	TGTGCCAGCAGTTATTCGATGTTAATGAACACTGAAGCTTTCTTT
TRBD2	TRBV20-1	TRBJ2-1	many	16	CSARDTSGGAYNEQFF	TGCAGTGCTAGAGATACTAGCGGGGGGGCCTACAATGAGCAGTTCTTC
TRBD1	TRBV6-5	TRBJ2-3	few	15	CASSYWGQGSDTQYF	TGTGCCAGCAGTTACTGGGGACAGGGGTCAGATACGCAGTATTTT
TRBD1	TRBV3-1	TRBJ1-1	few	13	CASSLDRAGRAFF	TGTGCCAGCAGCCTTGACAGGGCGGGTCGAGCTTTCTTT
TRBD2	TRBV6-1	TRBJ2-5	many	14	CASSETSGGETQYF	TGTGCCAGCAGTGAGACTAGCGGGGGTGAGACCCAGTACTTC
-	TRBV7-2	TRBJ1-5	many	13	CASSLGMDQPQHF	TGTGCCAGCAGCTTAGGGATGGATCAGCCCCAGCATTTT
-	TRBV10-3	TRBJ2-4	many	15	CAISESQRDRNIQYF	TGTGCCATCAGTGAGTCCCAAAGGGATCGAAACATTCAGTACTTC
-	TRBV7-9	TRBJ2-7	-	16	CASSPTGQSLSYEQYF	TGTGCCAGCAGCCCCACCGGACAGTCGCTCTCCTACGAGCAGTACTTC
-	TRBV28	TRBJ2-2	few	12	CASNLGPGELFF	TGTGCCAGCAATCTGGGCCCCGGGGAGCTGTTTTTT
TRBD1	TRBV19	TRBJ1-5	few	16	CASSTGDRISNQPQHF	TGTGCCAGTAGTACCGGGGACAGAATTAGCAATCAGCCCCAGCATTTT
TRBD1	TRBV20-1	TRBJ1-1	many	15	CSARTPGQGASLAFF	TGCAGTGCTAGAACGCCGGGACAGGGGGCATCATTAGCTTTCTTT
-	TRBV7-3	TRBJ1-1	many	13	CASSLDPSTEAFF	TGTGCCAGCAGCTTGGACCCGTCCACTGAAGCTTTCTTT
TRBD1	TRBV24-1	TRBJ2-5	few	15	CATSETGQHQETQYF	TGTGCCACCAGTGAAACGGGACAGCACCAAGAGACCCAGTACTTC
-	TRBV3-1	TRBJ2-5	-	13	CASGPKEWETQYF	TGTGCCAGCGGACCGAAAGAATGGGAGACCCAGTACTTC
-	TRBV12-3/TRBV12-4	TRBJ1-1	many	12	CASSSGMTEAFF	TGTGCCAGCAGTTCAGGGATGACTGAAGCTTTCTTT
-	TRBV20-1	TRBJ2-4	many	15	CSARGIAVSENIQYF	TGCAGTGCTAGAGGGATAGCGGTCTCTGAAAACATTCAGTACTTC
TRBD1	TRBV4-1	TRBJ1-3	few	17	CASSARTGVRSGNTIYF	TGCGCCAGCAGCGCCAGGACAGGGGTCCGCTCTGGAAACACCATATATTTT
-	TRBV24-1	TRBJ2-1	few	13	CATSDSRYNEQFF	TGTGCCACCAGTGATTCGCGCTACAATGAGCAGTTCTTC
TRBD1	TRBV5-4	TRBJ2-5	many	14	CASSQDRGGETQYF	TGTGCCAGCAGTCAGGACAGGGGAGGAGAGACCCAGTACTTC